This T cell receptor (beta chain) emerged from a study of control samples from healthy donors and cancer patients. TCRdb keeps only in-frame clones here, not all; method: immunoSEQ multiplex PCR. The data show 90,000 to 150,000 clones, 88% seen once. The CDR3 is made up of 15 amino acids. Trimming pared 0 bases from V and 6 bases from J, leaving 12 bases between. The germline gives CDR1 SNHLY, CDR2 FYNNEI. The receptor was derived from a man in his forties or fifties in good health. The specimen was blood. This rearrangement joins TRBV2 to TRBJ1-5; D gene ambiguous. The CDR3 protein is CASSEALGFAQPQHF. The CDR3 bases are TGTGCCAGCAGTGAAGCGCTTGGGTTCGCTCAGCCCCAGCATTTT.